These 16 T cell receptor beta chains were sequenced from one sample in a study of CD8 T cells in Susac syndrome. Random hexamers served to reverse transcribe roughly 0.45 to 1 ug RNA. TCRdb analysed the immunoSEQ multiplex PCR reads with MiXCR anew, one entry per CDR3 protein. The data hold approximately 210,000 distinct CDR3 sequences, with 94% observed a single time. Sequencing input: CD4+ T cells from PBMCs. Every receptor here comes from a human donor with Susac syndrome.

This chain links TRBV19 with TRBJ2-2; no clear D gene. CDR1 LNHDA and CDR2 SQIVND come from the germline V gene (reference sequence). Deletions cut 8 bases from V and 1 base from J, with 2 bases between. The CDR3 is 11 residues long. The CDR3 spells CASVNTGELFF. The CDR3 nucleotides are TGTGCCAGTGTGAACACCGGGGAGCTGTTTTTT.

This chain connects TRBV13 to TRBJ2-7; D might be TRBD1 (5 bases). V lost 4 bases and J 2 bases, leaving 12 bases between the germline ends. Germline lookup yields CDR1 PRHDT and CDR2 FYEKMQ (reference sequence). The CDR3 has 14 residues. CDR3 in amino acids: CASSSLTDTYEQYF. CDR3 sequence (DNA): TGTGCCAGCAGCTCCTTGACAGATACCTACGAGCAGTACTTC.

The chain combines TRBV30 with TRBJ1-2; no definite D call. CDR1 is GTSNPN, CDR2 SVGIG, per germline (reference sequence). CDR3 size: 13 residues. The CDR3 loop reads CAWRADSNYGYTF. The DNA of the CDR3 is TGTGCTTGGCGAGCCGACTCTAACTATGGCTACACCTTC.

This chain uses TRBV27 with TRBJ1-2; 8 bases fit TRBD1. CDR1 and CDR2 (germline): MNHEY, SMNVEV (reference sequence). The V gene end was trimmed by 5 bases and the J gene end by 9 bases; junction bases not matched to a gene: 14. This CDR3 is 15 amino acids long. CDR3 sequence: CASSITLTGGESYTF. The CDR3 DNA is TGTGCCAGCAGTATAACCCTTACAGGGGGGGAGAGCTACACCTTC.

This chain uses TRBV30 with TRBJ1-2; tentative D call: TRBD1 (6 bases). The CDR3 contains 14 residues. The ends were cut back, 4 bases at V and 2 bases at J, with 14 bases in the middle. Germline V lookup: CDR1 GTSNPN, CDR2 SVGIG (reference sequence). This CDR3 reads CAWKGGAANYGYTF. The CDR3 DNA follows: TGTGCCTGGAAAGGGGGGGCGGCGAACTATGGCTACACCTTC. The entire variable domain, with the rest obtained from reference TRBV30 and TRBJ1-2, is as follows: SQTIHQWPATLVQPVGSPLSLECTVEGTSNPNLYWYRQAAGRGLQLLFYSVGIGQISSEVPQNLSASRPQDRQFILSSKKLLLSDSGFYLCAWKGGAANYGYTFGSGTRLTVV.

The V call is TRBV5-6, the J call TRBJ1-5; D might be TRBD1 (5 bases). This CDR3 spans 15 amino acids. The germline V and J ends were trimmed by 3 bases and 5 bases, with 15 bases remaining between them. The germline V gene has CDR1 SGHDT and CDR2 YYEEEE. This CDR3 reads CASSWGGSRDQPQHF. The CDR3 DNA follows: TGTGCCAGCAGCTGGGGGGGGTCGCGGGATCAGCCCCAGCATTTT.

The genes are TRBV9 and TRBJ2-1; D is possibly TRBD2 (5 bases). The V and J ends lost 0 bases and 8 bases respectively, with 12 bases between them. Germline V CDR1 and CDR2: SGDLS, YYNGEE. The length of the CDR3 is 14 residues. CDR3 loop: CASSVAGFKDEQFF. The CDR3 coding sequence is TGTGCCAGCAGCGTAGCGGGGTTTAAGGATGAGCAGTTCTTC. Full variable domain (rest looked up from reference TRBV9 and TRBJ2-1): DSGVTQTPKHLITATGQRVTLRCSPRSGDLSVYWYQQSLDQGLQFLIQYYNGEERAKGNILERFSAQQFPDLHSELNLSSLELGDSALYFCASSVAGFKDEQFFGPGTRLTVL.

The J gene is TRBJ2-7, the V gene TRBV20-1; D not resolved. CDR3 length equals 14 residues. The germline V gene encodes CDR1 DFQATT and CDR2 SNEGSKA (reference sequence). The V gene lost 1 base and the J gene lost 1 base, with 11 bases spanning the gap. The CDR3 region has the DNA TGCAGTGCTAGAGGCGGTCTTTCATCCTACGAGCAGTACTTC. Translated, it gives CSARGGLSSYEQYF.

The V and J genes are TRBV15 and TRBJ2-6, with unresolved D. The CDR3 runs to 15 residues. CDR1 and CDR2 from the germline V gene are LNHNV and YYDKDF (reference sequence). V shed 1 base and J shed 2 bases, with 6 bases lying between them. The CDR3 reads CATSRVRAGANVLTF. The CDR3 nucleotides read TGTGCCACCAGCAGAGTTAGGGCTGGGGCCAACGTCCTGACTTTC.

J is TRBJ1-2 and V is TRBV29-1; D ambiguous. Trimming left V 2 bases short and J 4 bases short, with 5 bases between. CDR3 size: 11 residues. CDR1 is SQVTM and CDR2 is ANQGSEA in the germline V gene. CDR3 region: CSVEKSYGYTF. In DNA form, the CDR3 reads TGCAGCGTTGAAAAGTCCTATGGCTACACCTTC.

The rearrangement uses TRBV30 and TRBJ2-1; D is unclear. V lost 8 bases to trimming and J lost 9 bases, with 20 bases between them. Germline CDR1 is GTSNPN and CDR2 is SVGIG (reference sequence). The CDR3 is 13 residues long. CDR3 residues: CAAQTSRRSEQFF. In nucleotides, the CDR3 is TGTGCCGCACAGACCTCCCGCCGGTCTGAGCAGTTCTTC.

V gene TRBV6-5 combines with J gene TRBJ1-2; D is uncertain. The V end lost 5 bases, the J end lost 6 bases, and 13 bases lay between the germline ends. CDR1 MNHEY and CDR2 SVGAGI come from the germline V gene. This CDR3 is 13 amino acids long. The DNA for the CDR3 is TGTGCCAGCAGTAGGTTTAGCTCTAATGGCTACACCTTC. As protein: CASSRFSSNGYTF.

The chain joins TRBV30 to TRBJ2-2; D ambiguous. Trimming shortened V by 3 bases and J by 0 bases, and 5 bases separated the two germline ends. CDR3 size: 13 residues. CDR1 GTSNPN and CDR2 SVGIG come from the germline V gene (reference sequence). The CDR3 region has the DNA TGTGCCTGGAGGCGCCCGAACACCGGGGAGCTGTTTTTT. Translation: CAWRRPNTGELFF.

The table lists this clonotype with a few counts. The CDR3 nucleotides are TGTGCCAGCAGCCAGGGGCGCCGTATAACTGGAAACACCATATATTTT. It yields the protein CASSQGRRITGNTIYF. V gene TRBV3-1 combines with J gene TRBJ1-3; D may be TRBD1 (5 bases). Trimming cost V 3 bases and J 2 bases, with 14 bases left between them. The CDR3 has 16 residues. Germline CDR1 and CDR2: LGHDT and YNNKEL (reference sequence).

V and J are TRBV6-2 or TRBV6-3 and TRBJ1-2, with a tentative D call TRBD1 (5 bases). The CDR3 has 14 residues. Germline CDR1 is MNHEY and CDR2 is SVGEGT. The V gene lost 2 bases and the J gene lost 9 bases, with 16 bases spanning the gap. CDR3 DNA sequence: TGTGCCAGCAGTTACCTCAGGCCTCCGGGGCGCTACACCTTC. It specifies CASSYLRPPGRYTF.

This clonotype was detected once. The chain combines TRBV3-1 with TRBJ1-1, with 9 nucleotides matching TRBD1. From germline, CDR1 is LGHDT and CDR2 YNNKEL (reference sequence). Trimming cost V 1 base and J 6 bases; bases outside gene matches: 3. CDR3 length equals 14 residues. The DNA of the CDR3 is TGTGCCAGCAGCCAAGTTACAGGGGGCTCTGAAGCTTTCTTT. Its protein product is CASSQVTGGSEAFF.